One sample yielded the 9 T cell receptor beta chains listed below, sequenced in a study of OX40 agonist ivuxolimab in advanced cancers. Data came from immunoSEQ multiplex PCR; TCRdb stores just in-frame clones and leaves some out. Here the sample spans around 19,000 clones, around 80% being singletons. The material sequenced was CD4+ or CD8+ T cells sorted from blood, taken in a trial of the OX40 agonist ivuxolimab. The receptor set was obtained from an adult with an advanced solid tumor such as melanoma, head and neck, liver or kidney cancer.

The V and J genes are TRBV13 and TRBJ1-1; the D is unclear. This CDR3 has 12 amino acids. The V gene lost 5 bases and the J gene lost 5 bases, with 9 bases spanning the gap. Per germline, CDR1 PRHDT and CDR2 FYEKMQ (reference sequence). CDR3 region: CASSKLGTEAFF. CDR3 in DNA: TGTGCCAGCAGCAAACTGGGGACTGAAGCTTTCTTT.

The chain recombines TRBV7-8 with TRBJ2-7; unclear D gene. CDR1 is SGHVS and CDR2 is FQNEAQ in the germline V gene. V was clipped by 5 bases and J by 1 base, with 6 bases between them. The CDR3 covers 12 residues. The CDR3: CASSLGSYEQYF. In DNA, the CDR3 is TGTGCCAGCAGCCTCGGATCCTACGAGCAGTACTTC.

The genes are TRBV18 and TRBJ2-5; D not certain. In germline, CDR1 is KGHSH, CDR2 LQKENI. Trimming pared 6 bases from V and 4 bases from J, leaving 9 bases between. The CDR3 covers 12 residues. The CDR3 loop reads CASSPSSETQYF. The CDR3 region has the DNA TGTGCCAGCTCCCCCTCTTCAGAGACCCAGTACTTC.

This chain joins TRBV6-5 and TRBJ1-2; no definite D call. With 6 bases removed from V and 0 bases from J, the gap between germline ends came to 8 bases. CDR1 and CDR2 from the germline V gene are MNHEY and SVGAGI. The CDR3 extends over 13 amino acids. The CDR3 DNA reads TGTGCCAGCAGCCTACAAGCTAACTATGGCTACACCTTC. Amino acids: CASSLQANYGYTF.

The chain uses TRBV9 and TRBJ2-1; the match to TRBD1 covers 8 bases. The V gene's germline CDR1 is SGDLS and CDR2 YYNGEE. Germline trimming cut 1 base from V and 2 bases from J; bases unmatched to any gene: 5. This CDR3 spans 16 amino acids. DNA of the CDR3: TGTGCCAGCAGCGTACTACAGGGGGGCCCCTACAATGAGCAGTTCTTC. It is translated as CASSVLQGGPYNEQFF. The complete variable domain, with remaining parts taken from reference TRBV9 and TRBJ2-1, reads DSGVTQTPKHLITATGQRVTLRCSPRSGDLSVYWYQQSLDQGLQFLIQYYNGEERAKGNILERFSAQQFPDLHSELNLSSLELGDSALYFCASSVLQGGPYNEQFFGPGTRLTVL.

A note on this clone: This may be a read error, as it is one base from a much larger clone. Other DNA sequences of this sample code for an identical CDR3. The J gene is TRBJ1-6, the V gene TRBV6-1; D is unclear. The CDR3 runs to 15 residues. V was shortened by 0 bases and J by 7 bases, with 10 bases between the two germline ends. Germline-derived CDR1 and CDR2 are MNHNS and SASEGT. CDR3 sequence reads: CASSEAEGGNSPLHF. The CDR3 DNA reads as TGTGCCAGCAGTGAAGCAGAGGGTGGAAATTCACCCCTCCACTTT.

The gene calls are TRBV30 and TRBJ2-1, with D hard to call. The germline V gene has CDR1 GTSNPN and CDR2 SVGIG (reference sequence). The CDR3 contains 10 residues. Deletions cut 6 bases from V and 8 bases from J, with 8 bases between. This CDR3 is CACLTYEQFF. For the CDR3, the DNA is TGTGCCTGTCTTACCTATGAGCAGTTCTTC.

CDR3 amino acids: CASSEDFSGTGELFF. As DNA, the CDR3 is TGTGCCAGCAGTGAAGATTTCTCAGGGACCGGGGAGCTGTTTTTT. This chain joins TRBV2 and TRBJ2-2, with D perhaps matching TRBD1 (5 bases). CDR1 and CDR2 from the germline V gene are SNHLY and FYNNEI. The V gene lost 1 base and the J gene lost 5 bases, with 11 bases spanning the gap. CDR3 length: 15 amino acids. The variable domain in full, completed from reference TRBV2 and TRBJ2-2, reads EPEVTQTPSHQVTQMGQEVILRCVPISNHLYFYWYRQILGQKVEFLVSFYNNEISEKSEIFDDQFSVERPDGSNFTLKIRSTKLEDSAMYFCASSEDFSGTGELFFGEGSRLTVL.

The J gene is TRBJ2-7, the V gene TRBV6-1; a weak D match, TRBD2 (6 bases). CDR1 MNHNS and CDR2 SASEGT come from the germline V gene. V dropped 1 base and J dropped 0 bases, with 13 bases sitting between them. The CDR3 is 16 amino acids. CDR3 nucleotide sequence: TGTGCCAGCAGTGAAGGGGCAGGGACTTTCTCCTACGAGCAGTACTTC. This codes for CASSEGAGTFSYEQYF.